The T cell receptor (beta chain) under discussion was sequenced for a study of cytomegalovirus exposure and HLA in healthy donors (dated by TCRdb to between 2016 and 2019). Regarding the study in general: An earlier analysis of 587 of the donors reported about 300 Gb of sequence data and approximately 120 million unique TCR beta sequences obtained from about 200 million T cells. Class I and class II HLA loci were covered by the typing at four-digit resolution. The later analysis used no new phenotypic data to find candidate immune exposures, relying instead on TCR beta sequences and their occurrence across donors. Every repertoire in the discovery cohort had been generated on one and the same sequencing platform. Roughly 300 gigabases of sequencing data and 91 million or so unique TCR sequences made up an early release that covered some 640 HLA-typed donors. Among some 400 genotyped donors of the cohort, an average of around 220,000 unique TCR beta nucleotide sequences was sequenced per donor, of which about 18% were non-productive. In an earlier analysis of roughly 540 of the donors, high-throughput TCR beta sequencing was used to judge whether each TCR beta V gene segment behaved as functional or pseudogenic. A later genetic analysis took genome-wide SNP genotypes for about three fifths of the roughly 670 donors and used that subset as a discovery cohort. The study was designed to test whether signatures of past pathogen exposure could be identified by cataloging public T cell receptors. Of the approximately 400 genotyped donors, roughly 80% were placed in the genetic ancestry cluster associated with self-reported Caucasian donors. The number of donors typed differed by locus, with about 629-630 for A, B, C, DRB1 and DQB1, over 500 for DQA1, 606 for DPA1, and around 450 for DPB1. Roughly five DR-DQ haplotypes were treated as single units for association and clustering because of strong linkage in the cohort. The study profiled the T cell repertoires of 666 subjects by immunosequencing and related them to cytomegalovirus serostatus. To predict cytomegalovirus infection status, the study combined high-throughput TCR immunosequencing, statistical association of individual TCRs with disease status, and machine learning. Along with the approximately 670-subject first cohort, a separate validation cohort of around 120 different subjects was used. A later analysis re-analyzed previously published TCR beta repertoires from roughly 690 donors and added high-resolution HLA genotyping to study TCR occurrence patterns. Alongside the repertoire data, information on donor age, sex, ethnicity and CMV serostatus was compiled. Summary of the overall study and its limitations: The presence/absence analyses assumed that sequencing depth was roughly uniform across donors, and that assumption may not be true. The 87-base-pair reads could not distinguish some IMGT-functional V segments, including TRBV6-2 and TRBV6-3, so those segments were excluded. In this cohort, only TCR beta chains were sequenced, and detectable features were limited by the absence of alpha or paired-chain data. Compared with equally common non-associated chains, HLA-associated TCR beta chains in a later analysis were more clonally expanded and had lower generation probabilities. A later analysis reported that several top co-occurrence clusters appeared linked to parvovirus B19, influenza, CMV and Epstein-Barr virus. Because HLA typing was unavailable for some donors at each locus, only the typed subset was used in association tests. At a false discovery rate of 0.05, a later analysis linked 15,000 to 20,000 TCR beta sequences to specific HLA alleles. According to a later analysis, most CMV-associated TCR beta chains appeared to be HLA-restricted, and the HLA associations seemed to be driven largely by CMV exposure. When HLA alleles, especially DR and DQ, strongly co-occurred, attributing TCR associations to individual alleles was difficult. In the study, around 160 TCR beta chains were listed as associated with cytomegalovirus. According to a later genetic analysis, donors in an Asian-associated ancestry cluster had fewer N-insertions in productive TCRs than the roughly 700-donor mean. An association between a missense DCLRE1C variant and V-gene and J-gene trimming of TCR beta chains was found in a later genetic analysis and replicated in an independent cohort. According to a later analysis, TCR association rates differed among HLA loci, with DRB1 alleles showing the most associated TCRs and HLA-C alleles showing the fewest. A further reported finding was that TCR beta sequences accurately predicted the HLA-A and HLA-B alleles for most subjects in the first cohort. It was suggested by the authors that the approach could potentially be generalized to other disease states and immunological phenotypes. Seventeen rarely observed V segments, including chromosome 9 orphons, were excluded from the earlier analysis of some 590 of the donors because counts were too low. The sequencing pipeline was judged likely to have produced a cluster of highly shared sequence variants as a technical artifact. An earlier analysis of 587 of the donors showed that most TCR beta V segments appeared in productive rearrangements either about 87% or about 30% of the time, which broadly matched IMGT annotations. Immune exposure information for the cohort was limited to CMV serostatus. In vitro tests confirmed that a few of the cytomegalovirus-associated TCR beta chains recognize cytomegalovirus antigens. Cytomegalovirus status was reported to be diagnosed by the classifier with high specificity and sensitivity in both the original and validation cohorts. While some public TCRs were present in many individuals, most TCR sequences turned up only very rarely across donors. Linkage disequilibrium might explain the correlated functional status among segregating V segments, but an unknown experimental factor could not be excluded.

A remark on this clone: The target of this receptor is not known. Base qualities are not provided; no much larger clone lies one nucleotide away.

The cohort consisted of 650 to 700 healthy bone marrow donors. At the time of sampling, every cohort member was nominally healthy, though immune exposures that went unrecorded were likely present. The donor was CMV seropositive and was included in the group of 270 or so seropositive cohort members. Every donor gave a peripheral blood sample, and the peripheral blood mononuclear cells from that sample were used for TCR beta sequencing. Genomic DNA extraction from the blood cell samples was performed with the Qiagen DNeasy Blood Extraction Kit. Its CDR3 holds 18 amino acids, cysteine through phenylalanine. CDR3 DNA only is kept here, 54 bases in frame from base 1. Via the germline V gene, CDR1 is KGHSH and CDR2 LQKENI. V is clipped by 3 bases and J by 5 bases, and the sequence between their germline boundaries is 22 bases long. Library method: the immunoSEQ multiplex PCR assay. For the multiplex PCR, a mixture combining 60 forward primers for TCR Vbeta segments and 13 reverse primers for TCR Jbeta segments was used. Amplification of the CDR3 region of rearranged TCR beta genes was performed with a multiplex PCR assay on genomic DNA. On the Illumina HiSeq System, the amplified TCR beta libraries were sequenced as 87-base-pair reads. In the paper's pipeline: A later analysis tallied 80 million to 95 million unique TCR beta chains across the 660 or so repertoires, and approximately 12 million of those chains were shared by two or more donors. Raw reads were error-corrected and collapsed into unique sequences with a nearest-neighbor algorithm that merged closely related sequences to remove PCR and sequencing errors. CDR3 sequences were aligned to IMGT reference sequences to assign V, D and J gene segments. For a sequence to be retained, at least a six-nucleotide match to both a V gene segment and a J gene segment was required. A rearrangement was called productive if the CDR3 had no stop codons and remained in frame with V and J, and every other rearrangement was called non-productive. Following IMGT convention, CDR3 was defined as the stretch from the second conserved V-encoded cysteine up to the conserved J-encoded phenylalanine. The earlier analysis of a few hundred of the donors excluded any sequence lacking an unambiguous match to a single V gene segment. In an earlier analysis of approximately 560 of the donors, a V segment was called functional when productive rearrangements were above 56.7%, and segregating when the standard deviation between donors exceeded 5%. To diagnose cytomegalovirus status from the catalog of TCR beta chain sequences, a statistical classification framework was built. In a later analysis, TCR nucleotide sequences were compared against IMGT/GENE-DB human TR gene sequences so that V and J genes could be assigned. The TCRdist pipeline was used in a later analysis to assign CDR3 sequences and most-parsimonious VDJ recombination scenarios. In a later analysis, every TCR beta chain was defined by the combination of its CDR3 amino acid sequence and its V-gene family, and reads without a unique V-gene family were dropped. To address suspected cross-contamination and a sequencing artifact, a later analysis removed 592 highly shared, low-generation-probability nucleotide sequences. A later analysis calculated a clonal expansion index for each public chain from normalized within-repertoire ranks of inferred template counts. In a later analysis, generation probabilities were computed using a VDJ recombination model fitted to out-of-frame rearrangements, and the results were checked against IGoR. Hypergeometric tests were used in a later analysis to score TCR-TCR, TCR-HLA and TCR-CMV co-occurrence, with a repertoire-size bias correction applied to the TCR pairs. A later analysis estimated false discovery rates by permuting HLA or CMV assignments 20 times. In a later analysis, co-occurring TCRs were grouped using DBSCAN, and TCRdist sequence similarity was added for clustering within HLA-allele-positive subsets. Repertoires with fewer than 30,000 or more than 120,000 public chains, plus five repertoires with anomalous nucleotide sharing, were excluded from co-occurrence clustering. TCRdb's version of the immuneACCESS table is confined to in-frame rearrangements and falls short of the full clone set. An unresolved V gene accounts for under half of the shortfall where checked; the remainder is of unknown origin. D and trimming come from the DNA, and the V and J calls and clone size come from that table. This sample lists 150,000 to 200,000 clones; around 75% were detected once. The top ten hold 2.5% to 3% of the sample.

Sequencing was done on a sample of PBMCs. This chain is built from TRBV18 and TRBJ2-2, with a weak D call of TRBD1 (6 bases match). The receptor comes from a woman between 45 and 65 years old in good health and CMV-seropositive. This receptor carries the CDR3 CASSPRMLDRQLTGELFF. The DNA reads TGTGCCAGCTCACCGCGTATGTTGGACAGACAATTAACCGGGGAGCTGTTTTTT. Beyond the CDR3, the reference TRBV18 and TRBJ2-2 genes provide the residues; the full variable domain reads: NAGVMQNPRHLVRRRGQEARLRCSPMKGHSHVYWYRQLPEEGLKFMVYLQKENIIDESGMPKERFSAEFPKEGPSILRIQQVVRGDSAAYFCASSPRMLDRQLTGELFFGEGSRLTVL.